This T cell receptor (beta chain) was documented in a study of cytomegalovirus exposure and HLA in healthy donors. General observations from the study: According to reports, the classifier identified cytomegalovirus status with high specificity and sensitivity. Sequencing had likely introduced a cluster of highly shared sequence variants as an artifact.

Comments on this clone: Its cognate antigen is unknown.

Samples came from healthy bone marrow donors. PCR was performed using 60 Vbeta and 13 Jbeta primers. The protocol was immunoSEQ multiplex PCR, while the TCRdb copy is restricted to in-frame clones and leaves out a portion. The sample holds approximately 88,000 clones, over 75% seen once. The sample taken for sequencing was PBMCs. The receptor comes from a man in his fifties in good health and CMV-seropositive.

The CDR3 here is CASSETLGLASQETQYF. The CDR3 region has the DNA TGTGCCAGCAGTGAAACCTTGGGACTAGCGAGCCAAGAGACCCAGTACTTC. The V gene is TRBV25-1, the J gene TRBJ2-5; 10 nucleotides agree with TRBD2. This CDR3 region has 17 residues. Trimming removed 2 bases from V and 1 base from J; junction bases left unmatched: 7. Germline V lookup: CDR1 MGHDK, CDR2 SYGVNS. The whole variable domain, filled in from reference TRBV25-1 and TRBJ2-5, reads EADIYQTPRYLVIGTGKKITLECSQTMGHDKMYWYQQDPGMELHLIHYSYGVNSTEKGDLSSESTVSRIRTEHFPLTLESARPSHTSQYLCASSETLGLASQETQYFGPGTRLLVL.